Below are 2 T cell receptor beta chains sequenced from a single sample in a study of T-cell reconstitution after alpha-beta-depleted transplantation in children. Unique molecular identifiers were built into the TCRbeta library. TCRdb recomputed calls from the PCR reads with MiXCR, one row per CDR3 protein. The table records some 300,000 distinct CDR3 sequences, about a tenth of them present only once. Sequenced here: PBMCs, sampled before TCRalphabeta/CD19-depleted stem cell transplant. These receptors were obtained from a boy under three years old with acute myeloid leukemia, due to receive a stem cell transplant.

This clonotype was found many times. The rearrangement uses TRBV28 and TRBJ1-1; D is undetermined. The germline gives CDR1 MDHEN, CDR2 SYDVKM. The CDR3 length is 13 residues. V was shortened by 4 bases and J by 4 bases, with 10 bases between the two germline ends. This chain's CDR3 is CASSSLSSTEAFF. CDR3 DNA sequence: TGTGCCAGCAGTTCCTTGAGTAGCACTGAAGCTTTCTTT.

The sample holds many counts of this clonotype. The chain joins TRBV15 to TRBJ1-2, with 7 bases that match TRBD1. The germline CDR1 and CDR2 sequences are LNHNV and YYDKDF (reference sequence). This CDR3 has 13 residues. The V and J ends lost 5 bases and 4 bases, in that order; junction bases with no gene match: 4. As DNA, the CDR3 is TGTGCCACCAGCCTAGACAGGGTCTATGGCTACACCTTC. Translating it yields CATSLDRVYGYTF.